Following are 27 T cell receptor beta chains from one sample sequenced in a study (dated by TCRdb to the mid-2010s). Library preparation was by RT-PCR. These reads were obtained on an Illumina MiSeq. TCRdb's own reprocessing of the public reads used fastp at Q25 and MiXCR and kept productive beta chains. Each entry is one CDR3 protein sequence, shown with its most common DNA and genes. Within this sample are hundreds of thousands of distinct CDR3 sequences, with approximately 15% of them counted one time only. 3.6% of the sample is in the top ten clones. The sample taken for sequencing was memory CD4+ T cells from blood. These receptors originate from a female donor in good health, serving as a healthy control.

In its sample, this clonotype was seen many times. The chain joins TRBV10-3 to TRBJ2-7, with D hard to call. Germline-derived CDR1 and CDR2 are ENHRY and SYGVKD. V shed 10 bases and J shed 4 bases, with 14 bases lying between them. The CDR3 sequence is 12 residues long. CDR3 sequence (DNA): TGTGCCAGCCTGGGTTTAGGTTACGAGCAGTACTTC. Translation gives CASLGLGYEQYF.

The chain has TRBV18 and TRBJ2-1; TRBD2 matches at 8 bases. Germline trimming cut 5 bases from V and 9 bases from J; bases unmatched to any gene: 15. Germline V gene lookup returns CDR1 KGHSH and CDR2 LQKENI. This CDR3 has 16 residues. CDR3 DNA: TGTGCCAGCTCAGCGCCCGGGACTAGTACGATGGGTGAGCAGTTCTTC. It specifies CASSAPGTSTMGEQFF.

This clonotype was counted between two and nine times. V is TRBV27 and J is TRBJ1-1; no definite D call. Germline V CDR1 and CDR2: MNHEY, SMNVEV (reference sequence). V was trimmed by 7 bases and J by 2 bases, leaving 8 bases between them. The CDR3 is 12 residues long. CDR3 in amino acids: CASNLCNTEAFF. CDR3 nucleotide sequence: TGTGCCAGCAATCTATGCAACACTGAAGCTTTCTTT.

The CDR3 region is CASSHLATGATEAFF. In DNA, the CDR3 is TGCGCCAGCAGCCACCTTGCGACAGGGGCGACTGAAGCTTTCTTT. The rearrangement joins TRBV4-3 to TRBJ1-1; 8 positions match TRBD1. Germline loops: CDR1 LGHNA, CDR2 YSLEER. There are 15 residues in the CDR3. The ends lost 3 bases at V and 5 bases at J; junction bases unmatched: 8.

This clonotype was seen repeatedly, ten times or more. The V gene is TRBV20-1, the J gene TRBJ2-1; either TRBD1 or TRBD2 may fit D (5 bases each). Germline CDR1 and CDR2: DFQATT and SNEGSKA (reference sequence). The CDR3 length is 12 residues. V dropped 3 bases and J dropped 12 bases, with 15 bases sitting between them. CDR3 bases: TGCAGTGCTAGCGGGGCCATCGGTGGGCAGTTCTTC. This translates into CSASGAIGGQFF.

This rearrangement joins TRBV6-6 to TRBJ1-2, with a tentative D call TRBD1 (6 bases). V was trimmed by 2 bases and J by 4 bases, leaving 14 bases between them. Germline lookup yields CDR1 MNHNY and CDR2 SVGAGI (reference sequence). The CDR3 sequence is 15 residues long. CDR3 coding DNA: TGTGCCAGCAGTTACCAAACAGGACAGTCCTATGGCTACACCTTC. Protein: CASSYQTGQSYGYTF.

In this sample, this clonotype turned up once. The J gene is TRBJ1-2, the V gene TRBV12-3 or TRBV12-4; D gene unclear. V was trimmed by 5 bases and J by 3 bases, leaving 16 bases between them. CDR3 length equals 15 residues. CDR3 sequence: CASSPGPGEYYGYTF. CDR3 in DNA: TGTGCCAGCAGTCCCGGACCTGGGGAATACTATGGCTACACCTTC.

The chain combines TRBV5-6 with TRBJ1-1; D is perhaps TRBD1 (6 bases). V was clipped by 4 bases and J by 1 base, with 20 bases between them. The germline gives CDR1 SGHDT, CDR2 YYEEEE. The CDR3 runs to 17 residues. The CDR3 here is CASSPLVRQAKNTEAFF. CDR3 nucleotide sequence: TGTGCCAGCAGCCCACTGGTCCGACAGGCAAAGAACACTGAAGCTTTCTTT.

This rearrangement joins TRBV20-1 to TRBJ1-5; 7 bases match TRBD1. Germline V gives CDR1 DFQATT, CDR2 SNEGSKA (reference sequence). The CDR3 has 13 amino acids. V gave up 5 bases and J gave up 5 bases; unmatched junction bases: 6. Here the CDR3 reads CSAQDRSDQPQHF. CDR3 in DNA: TGCAGTGCTCAGGACAGGTCTGATCAGCCCCAGCATTTT.

Ten or more counts support this clonotype. The chain joins TRBV5-1 to TRBJ2-2; D ambiguous. The CDR3 spans 14 residues. V was cut by 2 bases and J by 0 bases, with 5 bases left in between. Germline CDR1 is SGHRS and CDR2 is YFSETQ. The CDR3 DNA reads as TGCGCCAGCAGCTTCATAGCGAACACCGGGGAGCTGTTTTTT. Amino acid sequence: CASSFIANTGELFF.

The CDR3 reads CASSAMSGSEQYF. CDR3 bases: TGTGCCAGCAGCGCCATGTCAGGATCCGAGCAGTACTTC. The chain couples TRBV7-9 to TRBJ2-7; unclear D gene. Germline V gene lookup returns CDR1 SEHNR and CDR2 FQNEAQ (reference sequence). V shed 5 bases and J shed 6 bases, with 14 bases lying between them. CDR3 size: 13 residues.

This clonotype was found many times. This chain connects TRBV5-1 to TRBJ2-4; a weak D match, TRBD2 (5 bases). The germline V gene encodes CDR1 SGHRS and CDR2 YFSETQ. V lost 1 base to trimming and J lost 5 bases, with 10 bases between them. The CDR3 length is 14 residues. The CDR3 loop is CASSLSMGENIQYF. DNA of the CDR3: TGCGCCAGCAGCTTGAGTATGGGAGAAAACATTCAGTACTTC.

This clonotype has more than one count but fewer than ten. The genes are TRBV5-1 and TRBJ2-5; tentative D call: TRBD1 (6 bases). The germline CDR1 and CDR2 sequences are SGHRS and YFSETQ. V was pared by 7 bases and J by 4 bases, with 17 bases between. This CDR3 contains 14 residues. The CDR3 nucleotides read TGCGCCAGCCAAAGCCACAGGGCCGGAGAGACCCAGTACTTC. Its translation: CASQSHRAGETQYF.

The chain uses TRBV5-1 and TRBJ2-3; D not certain. CDR3 length equals 15 residues. V lost 4 bases and J 4 bases, leaving 16 bases between the germline ends. CDR1 is SGHRS and CDR2 is YFSETQ in the germline V gene. The CDR3 loop is CASSPDSKGPDTQYF. The DNA for the CDR3 is TGCGCCAGCAGCCCGGATAGCAAGGGCCCAGATACGCAGTATTTT.

There are many counts of this clonotype. The CDR3, as DNA: TGTGCCAGCAGGCCCGCGAGCGGGGGGCAGCCCCAGCATTTT. This translates into CASRPASGGQPQHF. V gene TRBV27 combines with J gene TRBJ1-5, with D perhaps matching TRBD1 (5 bases). Germline V gene lookup returns CDR1 MNHEY and CDR2 SMNVEV (reference sequence). The CDR3 runs 14 residues. Trimming stripped 6 bases from V and 7 bases from J, with 16 bases between.

The chain uses TRBV6-5 and TRBJ2-1; the match to TRBD1 covers 7 bases. Germline V gene sequence: CDR1 MNHEY, CDR2 SVGAGI. With 4 bases clipped from V and 4 bases from J, the junction kept 19 bases outside the gene matches. The CDR3 spans 19 residues. The CDR3 loop reads CASSSLNYQGQKTYNEQFF. The CDR3 DNA reads TGTGCCAGCAGTTCCCTAAACTACCAGGGACAGAAGACATACAATGAGCAGTTCTTC.

This rearrangement joins TRBV10-3 to TRBJ2-7; D unclear. V was pared by 6 bases and J by 2 bases, with 14 bases between. The CDR3 has 14 residues. The germline CDR1 and CDR2 sequences are ENHRY and SYGVKD. CDR3 amino acids: CAIRIDLSAYEQYF. The DNA for the CDR3 is TGTGCCATCAGAATAGATCTGTCGGCCTACGAGCAGTACTTC.

CDR3 in amino acids: CASSQVRTLTGELFF. CDR3 coding DNA: TGTGCCAGCAGCCAAGTAAGGACCCTAACCGGGGAGCTGTTTTTT. This chain joins TRBV14 and TRBJ2-2; D is undetermined. The CDR3 is 15 amino acids. The V gene lost 1 base and the J gene lost 5 bases, with 11 bases spanning the gap. Germline lookup yields CDR1 SGHDN and CDR2 FVKESK.

The rearrangement joins TRBV4-3 to TRBJ2-1; 8 bases agree with TRBD2. This CDR3 has 15 amino acids. Germline CDR1 reads LGHNA; CDR2 reads YSLEER. The J segment lost 8 bases and the V segment lost 2 bases, leaving 8 bases of the junction unmatched. CDR3 sequence: CASSQRSGSLYEQFF. The DNA of the CDR3 is TGCGCCAGCAGCCAAAGAAGCGGGAGTCTCTATGAGCAGTTCTTC.

This clonotype occurred many times. J is TRBJ2-1 and V is TRBV12-3 or TRBV12-4, with D perhaps matching TRBD1 or TRBD2 (5 bases each). Between the trimmed V and J ends, which lost 6 bases and 15 bases, there was a span of 15 bases. The CDR3 is 11 residues long. CDR3 amino acids: CASSPGTRAFF. Written as DNA, the CDR3 is TGTGCCAGCAGCCCCGGGACGCGAGCGTTCTTC.

This clonotype was observed a handful of times. V is TRBV7-2 and J is TRBJ2-1; perhaps TRBD2 as D (7 bases). CDR1 and CDR2 from the germline V gene are SGHTA and FQGNSA. Trimming shortened V by 7 bases and J by 8 bases, and 18 bases separated the two germline ends. This CDR3 is built from 14 residues. The CDR3 DNA reads as TGTGCCAGCATAGGGGGGGTCCCAGTTGATGAGCAGTTCTTC. Its translation: CASIGGVPVDEQFF.

DNA of the CDR3: TGTGCTAGTGATTCATACAGGGGTTCGAACACCGGGGAGCTGTTTTTT. It is translated as CASDSYRGSNTGELFF. The J gene is TRBJ2-2, the V gene TRBV12-5; 7 bases map to TRBD1. V gave up 7 bases and J gave up 0 bases; unmatched junction bases: 8. This CDR3 comprises 16 residues. Germline lookup yields CDR1 LGHNT and CDR2 FRNRAP.

A few counts support this clonotype. The rearrangement uses TRBV7-7 and TRBJ2-5; D tentatively fits TRBD1 or TRBD2 (5 bases each). The V and J ends lost 11 bases and 6 bases respectively, with 13 bases between them. This CDR3 has 11 residues. Per the germline V gene, CDR1 is SSHAT and CDR2 is FNYEAQ (reference sequence). Here the CDR3 DNA reads TGTGCCTCAGGGAGTCCACAGACCCAGTACTTC. This translates into CASGSPQTQYF.

This clonotype occurred many times. The chain uses TRBV7-2 and TRBJ2-1, with D perhaps TRBD2 (5 bases). The CDR3 has 13 residues. Deletions cut 5 bases from V and 10 bases from J, with 15 bases between. Germline assignment: CDR1 SGHTA and CDR2 FQGNSA. DNA for the CDR3: TGTGCCAGCAGCCTTCAAGAGGGCCTGGAGCAGTTCTTC. The encoded protein is CASSLQEGLEQFF.

With regard to this clonotype: Possible read error: a much larger clone is one base away. The chain combines TRBV5-8 with TRBJ2-1; TRBD1 might be the D (5 bases). The CDR3 is 14 residues long. CDR1 and CDR2 from the germline V gene are SGHTS and YDEGEE. V was clipped by 9 bases and J by 3 bases, with 16 bases between them. The CDR3: CATPIQALYNEQFF. In nucleotides, the CDR3 is TGTGCCACCCCAATACAGGCCCTCTACAATGAGCAGTTCTTC.

A few counts support this clonotype. The chain employs TRBV30 and TRBJ2-1, with D tentatively TRBD1 (6 bases). This CDR3 has 13 residues. In germline, CDR1 is GTSNPN, CDR2 SVGIG (reference sequence). The germline V and J ends were trimmed by 8 bases and 3 bases, with 14 bases remaining between them. Written as DNA, the CDR3 is TGTGCCCAGATCGGACAGCGCTACAATGAGCAGTTCTTC. This sequence encodes CAQIGQRYNEQFF.

This sequence joins TRBV2 and TRBJ2-7; 7 nucleotides match TRBD1. The CDR3 extends over 12 amino acids. V shed 6 bases and J 7 bases; nucleotides not matched to a gene: 6. Germline V CDR1 and CDR2: SNHLY, FYNNEI. The DNA for the CDR3 is TGTGCCAGCAGGCGAGACAGGGAGGAGCAGTACTTC. Encoded protein: CASRRDREEQYF.